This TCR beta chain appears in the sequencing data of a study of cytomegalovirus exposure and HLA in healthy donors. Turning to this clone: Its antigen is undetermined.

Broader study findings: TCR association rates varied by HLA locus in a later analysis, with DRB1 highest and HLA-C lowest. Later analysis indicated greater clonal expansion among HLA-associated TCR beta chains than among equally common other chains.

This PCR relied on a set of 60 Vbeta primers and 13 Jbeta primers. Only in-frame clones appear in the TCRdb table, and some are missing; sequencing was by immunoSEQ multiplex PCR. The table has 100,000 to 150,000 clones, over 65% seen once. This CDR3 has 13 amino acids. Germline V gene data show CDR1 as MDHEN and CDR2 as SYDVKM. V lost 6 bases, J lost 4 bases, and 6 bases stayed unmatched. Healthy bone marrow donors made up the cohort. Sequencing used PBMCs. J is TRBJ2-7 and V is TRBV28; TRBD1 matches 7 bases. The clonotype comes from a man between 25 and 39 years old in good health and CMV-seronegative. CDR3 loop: CASRGDSQYEQYF. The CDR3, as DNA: TGTGCCAGCAGGGGGGACAGCCAATACGAGCAGTACTTC.